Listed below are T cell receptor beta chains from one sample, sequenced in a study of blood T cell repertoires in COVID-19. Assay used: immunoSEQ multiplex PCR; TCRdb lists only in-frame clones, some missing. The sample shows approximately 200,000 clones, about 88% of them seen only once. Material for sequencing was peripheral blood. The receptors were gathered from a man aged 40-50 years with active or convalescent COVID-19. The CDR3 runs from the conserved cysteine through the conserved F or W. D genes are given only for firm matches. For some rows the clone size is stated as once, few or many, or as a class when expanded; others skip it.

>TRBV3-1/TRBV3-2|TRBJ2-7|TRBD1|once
TGTGCCAGCAGCCAAAGGGGACAGGGGGGGAACCACGAGCAGTACTTC
CASSQRGQGGNHEQYF
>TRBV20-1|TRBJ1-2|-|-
TGCAGTCCGTCAGTTAACTATGGCTACACCTTC
CSPSVNYGYTF
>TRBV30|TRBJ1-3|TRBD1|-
TGTGCCTGGAGCGCCCTTGGGACAGGATCTGGAAACACCATATATTTT
CAWSALGTGSGNTIYF
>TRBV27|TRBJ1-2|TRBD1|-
TGTGCCAGCAGTCCCCCCGGGACAGGACCTTATGGCTACACCTTC
CASSPPGTGPYGYTF
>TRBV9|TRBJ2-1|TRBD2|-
TGTGCCAGCAGCGTAAAAGTGGGGGGGAACAATGAGCAGTTCTTC
CASSVKVGGNNEQFF
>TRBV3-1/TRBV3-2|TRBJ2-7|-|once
TGTGCCAGCAGCCTAGCGGACTCCTACGAGCAGTACTTC
CASSLADSYEQYF
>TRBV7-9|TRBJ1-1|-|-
TGTGCCAGCAGCTTAGCAGGAGAAAACACTGAAGCTTTCTTT
CASSLAGENTEAFF
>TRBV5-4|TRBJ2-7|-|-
TGTGCCAGCAGCGGGACTCGCGGACAGGACTACTTGGAGCAGTACTTC
CASSGTRGQDYLEQYF
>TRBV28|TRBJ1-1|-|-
TGTGCCAGCAAATCGGGAGGGAACACTGAAGCTTTCTTT
CASKSGGNTEAFF
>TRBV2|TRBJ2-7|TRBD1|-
TGTGCCAGCAGTGAGGGACAGGGGGCTGGCTACGAGCAGTACTTC
CASSEGQGAGYEQYF
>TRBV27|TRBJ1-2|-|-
TGTGCCAGCAGTTTGAACAGCTACTTTGTGGGCTACACCTTC
CASSLNSYFVGYTF
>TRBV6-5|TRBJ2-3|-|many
TGTGCCAGCAGGTCCCGTCCGTTAACAGATACGCAGTATTTT
CASRSRPLTDTQYF
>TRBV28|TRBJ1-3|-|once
TGTGCCAGCAGTCCCGGGTCCGACTCTGGAAACACCATATATTTT
CASSPGSDSGNTIYF
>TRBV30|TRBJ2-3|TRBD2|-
TGTGCCAGGGCCGGGCAGCACGCGGGACTAGGGGGGACGCAGTATTTT
CARAGQHAGLGGTQYF
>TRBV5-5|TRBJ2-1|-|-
TGTGCCAGCAGCTTGGGGCAGGGTAGGAATGAGCAGTTCTTC
CASSLGQGRNEQFF
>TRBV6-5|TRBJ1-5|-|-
TGTGCCAGCAGAACCGGACAGTATAGCAATCAGCCCCAGCATTTT
CASRTGQYSNQPQHF
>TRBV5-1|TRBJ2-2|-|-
TGCGCCAGCAGCGGATACAGGGCTGAGGAGCTGTTTTTT
CASSGYRAEELFF
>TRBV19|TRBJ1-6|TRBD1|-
TGTGCCAGTAGTATCCAAGAACAGGGGGCCTGGAATTCACCCCTCCACTTT
CASSIQEQGAWNSPLHF